The clone carrying this T cell receptor (beta chain) came up once. Its target is unknown. MiXCR re-clonotyped the PCR reads for TCRdb. The sample carries around 16,000 clones, more than 20% recorded once. The data were taken from a study of metastatic and nonmetastatic thyroid tumors. Study background: Samples came from malignant and benign thyroid patients, and repertoires were compared across blood and tumor or nodule tissue. Study-wide results and limits: Versus benign nodules, malignant thyroid tumors reportedly had significantly higher TCR beta diversity, in blood and tumor.

Thyroid surgery had not been preceded by any treatment in any patient. Germline loops: CDR1 GTSNPN, CDR2 SVGIG (reference sequence). The CDR3 consists of 15 residues. Trimming removed 0 bases from V and 0 bases from J, with 11 bases in between. This receptor was obtained from a female donor with papillary thyroid cancer or a benign thyroid nodule (not recorded which). Some clones in this sample may be carry-over from other donors' samples. The specimen was adjacent normal tissue. The genes are TRBV30 and TRBJ1-1; no clear D gene. The CDR3 spells CAWSVAGRVNTEAFF. Here the CDR3 DNA reads TGTGCCTGGAGTGTAGCTGGCAGAGTGAACACTGAAGCTTTCTTT.